This T cell receptor (beta chain) emerged from a study of control samples from healthy donors and cancer patients. V lost 5 bases and J lost 3, with 17 bases in between. Germline loops: CDR1 MRHNA, CDR2 SNTAGT. The CDR3 consists of 16 residues. Clones were read by immunoSEQ multiplex PCR, and TCRdb kept only the in-frame ones, dropping some. The sample contains approximately 160,000 clones, more than 85% of which appear only once. The rearrangement uses TRBV6-4 and TRBJ2-1; D possibly uses TRBD1 or TRBD2 (5 bases each). The TCR comes from a woman aged 30 to 39 in good health. Sequenced sample: blood. CDR3 residues: CASSTLGGDDYNEQFF. DNA of the CDR3: TGTGCCAGCAGTACCCTTGGGGGAGACGACTACAATGAGCAGTTCTTC.